Listed here are 24 T cell receptor beta chains from one sample, sequenced in a study of blood T cell repertoires in COVID-19. Data came from immunoSEQ multiplex PCR; TCRdb stores just in-frame clones and leaves some out. The sample has 250,000 or so clones, roughly 80% seen once. Sequenced material: PBMCs or T cells enriched from blood (not recorded which). These receptors originate from a man aged 55 to 70 who had recovered from COVID-19.

The table lists this clone with a count of one. The chain employs TRBV15 and TRBJ1-3, with D possibly matching TRBD1 (5 bases). CDR1 and CDR2 (germline): LNHNV, YYDKDF (reference sequence). The CDR3 spans 15 residues. The V end was cut by 0 bases, the J end by 1 base, with 7 bases between. For the CDR3, the DNA is TGTGCCACCAGCAGAGATCCAGGGTCTGGAAACACCATATATTTT. As protein: CATSRDPGSGNTIYF.

The chain combines TRBV2 with TRBJ1-1, with 7 bases fitting TRBD1. V lost 8 bases to trimming and J lost 4 bases; unmatched junction nucleotides: 7. The CDR3 runs 13 residues. The germline gives CDR1 SNHLY, CDR2 FYNNEI. The CDR3 sequence: CASGNGQATEAFF. CDR3 in DNA: TGTGCCAGCGGGAATGGACAGGCCACTGAAGCTTTCTTT. The whole variable domain, remainder taken from reference TRBV2 and TRBJ1-1, is EPEVTQTPSHQVTQMGQEVILRCVPISNHLYFYWYRQILGQKVEFLVSFYNNEISEKSEIFDDQFSVERPDGSNFTLKIRSTKLEDSAMYFCASGNGQATEAFFGQGTRLTVV.

This chain uses TRBV7-2 with TRBJ1-6; 9 bases map to TRBD1. The CDR3 loop spans 16 amino acids. The V and J ends lost 1 base and 11 bases, in that order; junction bases with no gene match: 9. The germline gives CDR1 SGHTA, CDR2 FQGNSA. CDR3 nucleotides: TGTGCCAGCAGCTTAGAAGGGACAGGGACTTCGGCACCCCTCCACTTT. It yields the protein CASSLEGTGTSAPLHF. The complete variable domain, with remaining parts taken from reference TRBV7-2 and TRBJ1-6, reads GAGVSQSPSNKVTEKGKDVELRCDPISGHTALYWYRQSLGQGLEFLIYFQGNSAPDKSGLPSDRFSAERTGGSVSTLTIQRTQQEDSAVYLCASSLEGTGTSAPLHFGNGTRLTVT.

The chain recombines TRBV11-2 with TRBJ2-3; D might be TRBD2 (5 bases). The CDR3 extends over 14 amino acids. V lost 1 base, J lost 5 bases, and 10 bases lay in between. Germline V gene lookup returns CDR1 SGHAT and CDR2 FQNNGV. CDR3 DNA: TGTGCCAGCAGCTTAGTTTCGGCGGGAGATACGCAGTATTTT. Translation gives CASSLVSAGDTQYF.

CDR3 DNA: TGTGCCAGCTCACCCTCCGGACAGGGGAACTATGGCTACACCTTC. This encodes CASSPSGQGNYGYTF. This chain links TRBV18 with TRBJ1-2; 9 bases fit TRBD1. This CDR3 is 15 amino acids long. With V trimmed by 3 bases and J by 2 bases, 4 bases remained unmatched. Per the germline V gene, CDR1 is KGHSH and CDR2 is LQKENI.

The rearrangement uses TRBV2 and TRBJ1-2; possibly TRBD1 for D (6 bases). The CDR3 loop spans 15 amino acids. Trimming shortened V by 3 bases and J by 2 bases, and 13 bases separated the two germline ends. Germline-derived CDR1 and CDR2 are SNHLY and FYNNEI. In DNA, the CDR3 is TGTGCCAGCAGTGAGGGGGCAGGGGAAAACTATGGCTACACCTTC. It specifies CASSEGAGENYGYTF.

The rearrangement joins TRBV3-1 (or the pseudogene TRBV3-2) to TRBJ1-1; 9 bases fit TRBD1. Germline assignment: CDR1 LGHDT and CDR2 YNNKEL (reference sequence). CDR3 length: 15 amino acids. J was trimmed by 1 base and V by 7 bases; bases with no gene match: 7. The CDR3 loop reads CASTEKTGGNTEAFF. The CDR3 DNA sequence: TGTGCCAGCACCGAAAAGACAGGGGGGAACACTGAAGCTTTCTTT.

V gene TRBV6-5 combines with J gene TRBJ1-2; a possible D gene is TRBD1 (6 bases). The CDR3 totals 13 residues. The germline V gene encodes CDR1 MNHEY and CDR2 SVGAGI. V was clipped by 11 bases and J by 1 base, with 14 bases between them. The CDR3 here is CAQRDTHNYGYTF. CDR3 DNA sequence: TGTGCCCAACGGGACACCCATAACTATGGCTACACCTTC.

This chain uses TRBV19 with TRBJ1-2, with 8 positions matching TRBD1. This CDR3 has 15 amino acids. With 2 bases clipped from V and 0 bases from J, the junction kept 2 bases outside the gene matches. CDR1 is LNHDA, CDR2 SQIVND, per germline (reference sequence). CDR3 sequence reads: CASSIRDRTNYGYTF. CDR3 sequence (DNA): TGTGCCAGTAGTATAAGGGACAGGACTAACTATGGCTACACCTTC.

As DNA, the CDR3 is TGTGCCAGCCGACAGGAGGTTACAACTAATGAAAAACTGTTTTTT. It specifies CASRQEVTTNEKLFF. The chain has TRBV18 and TRBJ1-4; weak D call: TRBD1 (6 bases). The germline V and J ends were trimmed by 8 bases and 0 bases, with 13 bases remaining between them. The CDR3 consists of 15 residues. Germline V gives CDR1 KGHSH, CDR2 LQKENI.

CDR3 coding DNA: TGTGCCACCAGCGAGTTGCGGGACAGGGGATACTTTCAGCCCCAGCATTTT. Protein sequence: CATSELRDRGYFQPQHF. The chain joins TRBV15 to TRBJ1-5; 10 nucleotides align to TRBD1. The V gene's germline CDR1 is LNHNV and CDR2 YYDKDF (reference sequence). The J segment lost 6 bases and the V segment lost 5 bases, leaving 13 bases of the junction unmatched. This CDR3 contains 17 residues.

V usage is TRBV27 and J usage is TRBJ2-5, with no clear D. V was shortened by 2 bases and J by 5 bases, with 12 bases between the two germline ends. In germline, CDR1 is MNHEY, CDR2 SMNVEV (reference sequence). CDR3 length equals 14 residues. The CDR3 here is CASSLVGLFETQYF. The CDR3 nucleotides read TGTGCCAGCAGTTTAGTTGGGCTATTCGAGACCCAGTACTTC.

The chain employs TRBV21-1 and TRBJ1-4; the table gives TRBD1 as D, unverified against the DNA. TRBV21-1 is reported as a pseudogene. The CDR3 extends over 16 amino acids. The CDR3 bases are TGTGCCAGCAGCAATGACCGGGACAGGGAAAGTGAAAAACTGTTTTTT. Translated, it gives CASSNDRDRESEKLFF.

CDR3 loop: CASSKGGVFTEAFF. The CDR3 DNA sequence: TGTGCCAGCAGTAAGGGGGGGGTTTTCACTGAAGCTTTCTTT. The chain employs TRBV27 and TRBJ1-1, with TRBD1 as a possible D gene (6 bases). The length of the CDR3 is 14 residues. Germline values: CDR1 MNHEY, CDR2 SMNVEV (reference sequence). V lost 5 bases, J lost 4 bases, and 14 bases lay in between.

A few counts support this clone. The gene calls are TRBV7-2 and TRBJ2-5, with 9 bases that match TRBD1. The CDR3 runs 15 residues. The germline V gene encodes CDR1 SGHTA and CDR2 FQGNSA. V dropped 5 bases and J dropped 5; count of bases not matched to a gene: 9. The CDR3 protein is CASSPYRGREETQYF. The CDR3, as DNA: TGTGCCAGCAGCCCCTACAGGGGGCGCGAGGAGACCCAGTACTTC.

CDR3 residues: CASSLYRDLQETQYF. CDR3 in DNA: TGTGCCAGCAGCTTATACCGGGACTTACAAGAGACCCAGTACTTC. The chain carries TRBV7-9 and TRBJ2-5; D might be TRBD2 (6 bases). With 2 bases removed from V and 2 bases from J, the gap between germline ends came to 12 bases. Per the germline V gene, CDR1 is SEHNR and CDR2 is FQNEAQ (reference sequence). CDR3 size: 15 residues.

This clone is a singleton in its sample. The rearrangement uses TRBV19 and TRBJ1-6; 7 bases are shared with TRBD1. CDR1 LNHDA and CDR2 SQIVND come from the germline V gene (reference sequence). The ends lost 8 bases at V and 7 bases at J; junction bases unmatched: 8. The CDR3 runs to 14 residues. The CDR3 region is CASADRVDNSPLHF. The CDR3 DNA follows: TGTGCCAGTGCCGACAGGGTTGACAATTCACCCCTCCACTTT.

The chain recombines TRBV6-6 with TRBJ1-6; D not resolved. Between the trimmed V and J ends, which lost 8 bases and 0 bases, there was a span of 8 bases. Germline V lookup: CDR1 MNHNY, CDR2 SVGAGI (reference sequence). The CDR3 length is 14 residues. For the CDR3, the DNA is TGTGCCAGCGGAGGGAGCTCCTATAATTCACCCCTCCACTTT. This codes for CASGGSSYNSPLHF.

This rearrangement joins TRBV10-2 to TRBJ1-4; 8 bases fit TRBD1. The germline V gene encodes CDR1 WSHSY and CDR2 SAAADI. J gave up 4 bases and V 2 bases, and 6 bases lay outside the gene matches. The CDR3 contains 16 residues. The DNA for the CDR3 is TGCGCCAGCAGTGAGGGACAGGGACGGGATAATGAAAAACTGTTTTTT. Protein: CASSEGQGRDNEKLFF.

This chain connects TRBV18 to TRBJ1-6; tentative D call: TRBD1 (6 bases). CDR3 size: 14 residues. V gave up 3 bases and J gave up 7 bases, with 10 bases separating them. Germline loops: CDR1 KGHSH, CDR2 LQKENI. In nucleotides, the CDR3 is TGTGCCAGCTCACCGCAGGGGAGCAATTCACCCCTCCACTTT. This gives the protein CASSPQGSNSPLHF.

This rearrangement joins TRBV29-1 to TRBJ2-5; 10 bases are a match to TRBD1. The germline V gene has CDR1 SQVTM and CDR2 ANQGSEA. V gave up 1 base and J gave up 2 bases; unmatched junction bases: 1. CDR3 length: 14 amino acids. In DNA, the CDR3 is TGCAGCGTTGAAGGGACAGGGGGTCAAGAGACCCAGTACTTC. Its protein product is CSVEGTGGQETQYF.

The V gene is TRBV11-2, the J gene TRBJ2-5, with TRBD1 matching 8 bases. The CDR3 totals 13 residues. The trim removed 3 bases at V and 9 bases at J, leaving 6 bases unmatched. The germline V gene has CDR1 SGHAT and CDR2 FQNNGV. The CDR3 region is CASSFGGQGPQYF. The CDR3 DNA sequence: TGTGCCAGCAGCTTTGGTGGACAGGGACCCCAGTACTTC.

The chain carries TRBV3-1 (or the pseudogene TRBV3-2) and TRBJ1-2, with TRBD1 matching over 8 bases. Germline V lookup: CDR1 LGHDT, CDR2 YNNKEL (reference sequence). J was trimmed by 8 bases and V by 5 bases; bases with no gene match: 13. The CDR3 is 15 amino acids. Here the CDR3 DNA reads TGTGCCAGCAGCACACCCGGGACAGGAGGGGAAGGCTACACCTTC. It specifies CASSTPGTGGEGYTF.

J is TRBJ2-7 and V is TRBV3-1 (or the pseudogene TRBV3-2); TRBD2 aligns across 7 bases. The CDR3 has 16 residues. CDR1 is LGHDT and CDR2 is YNNKEL in the germline V gene (reference sequence). J was trimmed by 0 bases and V by 0 bases; bases with no gene match: 5. The CDR3 DNA is TGTGCCAGCAGCCAAGATCTTGAGCGGGGCTCCTACGAGCAGTACTTC. As protein: CASSQDLERGSYEQYF.